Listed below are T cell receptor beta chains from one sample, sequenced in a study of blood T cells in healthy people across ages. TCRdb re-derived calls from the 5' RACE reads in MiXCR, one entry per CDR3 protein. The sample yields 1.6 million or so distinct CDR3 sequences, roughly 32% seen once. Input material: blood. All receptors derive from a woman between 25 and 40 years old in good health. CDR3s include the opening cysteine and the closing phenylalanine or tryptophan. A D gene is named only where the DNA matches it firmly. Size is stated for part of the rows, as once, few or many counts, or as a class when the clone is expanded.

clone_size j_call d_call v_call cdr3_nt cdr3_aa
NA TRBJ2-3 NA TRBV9 TGTGCCAGCAGCGTATCCCCGGCTAGCACAGATACGCAGTATTTT CASSVSPASTDTQYF
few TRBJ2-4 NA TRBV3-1 TGTGCCAGCAGCCAAGAAGGGGTCGGAAACATTCAGTACTTC CASSQEGVGNIQYF
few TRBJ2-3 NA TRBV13 TGTGCCAGCAGCACCCTAACGGGACTGGAAACAGATACGCAGTATTTT CASSTLTGLETDTQYF
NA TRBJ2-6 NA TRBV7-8 TGTGCCAGCGGATTCATCGGGGCCAGCGGGGCCAACGTCCTGACTTTC CASGFIGASGANVLTF
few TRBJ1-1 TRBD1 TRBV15 TGTGCCACCAGCAGGGCGACAGGGGCAGCTTTCTTT CATSRATGAAFF
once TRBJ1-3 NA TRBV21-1 TGTGCCAGCATTCTCACCATATATTTT CASILTIYF
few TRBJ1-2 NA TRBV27 TGTGCCAGCAGTTTATCCCAAGGACAGTTCTATGGCTACACCTTC CASSLSQGQFYGYTF
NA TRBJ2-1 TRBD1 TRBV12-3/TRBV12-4 TGTGCCAGCACCACGTCCGGGACAGGGTTCTACAATGAGCAGTTCTTC CASTTSGTGFYNEQFF
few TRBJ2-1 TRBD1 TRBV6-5 TGTGCCAGCAGTTTAGAACCTAGACAGGGATTGAACAATGAGCAGTTCTTC CASSLEPRQGLNNEQFF
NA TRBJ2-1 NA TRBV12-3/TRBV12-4 TGTGCCAGCAGACCGAGGGGCCTTGGGCAGTTCTTC CASRPRGLGQFF
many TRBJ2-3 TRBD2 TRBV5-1 TGCGCCAGCAGCTTGACAGCGGGGACAGATACGCAGTATTTT CASSLTAGTDTQYF
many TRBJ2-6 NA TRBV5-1 TGCGCCAGCACCTTTGGAGTGGGGGCGTCTGGGGCCAACGTCCTGACTTTC CASTFGVGASGANVLTF
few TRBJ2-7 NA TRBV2 TGTGCCAGCAGTGAATATAGGTACGAGCAGTACTTC CASSEYRYEQYF
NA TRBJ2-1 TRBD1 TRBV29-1 TGCAGCGTTGCCGACAGGGCCCTTTTAGGGGCCTACAATGAGCAGTTCTTC CSVADRALLGAYNEQFF
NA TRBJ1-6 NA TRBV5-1 TGCGCCAGCAGCTTGGGACAGGAAAATTCACCCCTCCACTTT CASSLGQENSPLHF
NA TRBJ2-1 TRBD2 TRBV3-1 TGTGCCAGCGGCCAAAAAGGGACTAGCGGGACCTGGGCTGAGCAGTTCTTC CASGQKGTSGTWAEQFF
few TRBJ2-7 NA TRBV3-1 TGTGCCAGCAGCTGGGACTTGGGCGAGCAGTACTTC CASSWDLGEQYF
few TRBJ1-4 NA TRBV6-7 TGTGCCAGCAGTTATCGGACAGCCGGGAAACTGTTTTTT CASSYRTAGKLFF
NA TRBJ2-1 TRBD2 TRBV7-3 TGTGCCAGCAGCTCGCTACTAGCGGGGGGACCTGATGAGCAGTTCTTC CASSSLLAGGPDEQFF
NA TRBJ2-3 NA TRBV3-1 TGTGCCAGCAGCCTCTCCTCTAGAGATACGCAGTATTTT CASSLSSRDTQYF
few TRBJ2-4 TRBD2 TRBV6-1 TGTGCCAGCAGTGAAATGACTAGCGGAAACATTCAGTACTTC CASSEMTSGNIQYF
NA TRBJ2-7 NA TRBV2 TGTGCCAGCAGTGAAGCACCCGGAATCTTCCGATACGAGCAGTACTTC CASSEAPGIFRYEQYF